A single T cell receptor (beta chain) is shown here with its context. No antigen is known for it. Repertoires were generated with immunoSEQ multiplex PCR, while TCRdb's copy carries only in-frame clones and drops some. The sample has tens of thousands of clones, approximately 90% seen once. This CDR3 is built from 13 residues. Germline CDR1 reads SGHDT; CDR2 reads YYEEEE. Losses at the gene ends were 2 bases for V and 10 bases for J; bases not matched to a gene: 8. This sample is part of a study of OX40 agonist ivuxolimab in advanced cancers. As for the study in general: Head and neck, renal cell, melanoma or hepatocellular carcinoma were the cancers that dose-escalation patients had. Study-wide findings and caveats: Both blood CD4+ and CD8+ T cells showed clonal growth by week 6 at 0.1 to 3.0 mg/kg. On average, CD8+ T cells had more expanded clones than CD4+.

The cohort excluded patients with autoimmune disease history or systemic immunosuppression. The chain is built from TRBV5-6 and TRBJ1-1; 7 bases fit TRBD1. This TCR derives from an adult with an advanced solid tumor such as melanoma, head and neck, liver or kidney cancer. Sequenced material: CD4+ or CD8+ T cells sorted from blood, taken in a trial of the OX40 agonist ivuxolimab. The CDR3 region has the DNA TGTGCCAGCAGCTTTTTGCAGGGGGAAACAGCTTTCTTT. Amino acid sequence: CASSFLQGETAFF.